A single sample is the source of the 21 T cell receptor beta chains below, sequenced in a study of T cells in Graves' hyperthyroidism and ophthalmopathy. TCR beta CDR3 regions were amplified from RNA. With the HTBI primer set, the TCR CDR3 went through a first round of RT-PCR. MiXCR, applied by TCRdb to the multiplex PCR reads, yields one record per CDR3 protein. The sample shows fewer than 600,000 distinct CDR3 sequences, 12% to 15% of them seen only once. The specimen sequenced was blood. These TCRs come from a woman aged 35 to 49 with Graves' hyperthyroidism.

There are many counts of this clonotype. J is TRBJ2-1 and V is TRBV12-5; 11 nucleotides align to TRBD2. The CDR3 spans 15 residues. The germline V gene encodes CDR1 LGHNT and CDR2 FRNRAP. The V segment lost 5 bases and the J segment 3 bases; nucleotides outside the gene matches: 3. The CDR3 coding sequence is TGTGCTAGTGGTCCCGGGACTAGCGGCTACAATGAGCAGTTCTTC. This sequence encodes CASGPGTSGYNEQFF.

The chain joins TRBV20-1 to TRBJ1-1; maybe TRBD1 (6 bases). Germline V gives CDR1 DFQATT, CDR2 SNEGSKA (reference sequence). Trimming took off 5 bases at V and 5 bases at J, with 18 bases between the two ends. The CDR3 totals 14 residues. The CDR3 DNA is TGCAGTGCTTGTCCAGCCACAGGGTTTACTGAAGCTTTCTTT. Translation gives CSACPATGFTEAFF.

Ten or more counts support this clonotype. The gene calls are TRBV5-1 and TRBJ2-1; TRBD1 matches 8 bases. The CDR3 length is 15 residues. The V segment lost 3 bases and the J segment 9 bases; nucleotides outside the gene matches: 11. Germline V CDR1 and CDR2: SGHRS, YFSETQ. CDR3 loop: CASSSTRGQGREQFF. For the CDR3, the DNA is TGCGCCAGCAGCTCTACCAGGGGGCAAGGTCGTGAGCAGTTCTTC.

This clonotype came up a few times. The gene calls are TRBV28 and TRBJ1-5; TRBD1 matches at 8 bases. J was trimmed by 0 bases and V by 4 bases; bases with no gene match: 14. CDR3 length: 19 amino acids. CDR1 is MDHEN, CDR2 SYDVKM, per germline. The CDR3 is CASSYPGTGDVYSNQPQHF. CDR3 sequence (DNA): TGTGCCAGCAGTTATCCTGGGACAGGCGACGTTTATAGCAATCAGCCCCAGCATTTT.

This clonotype was counted ten times or more. V usage is TRBV11-2 and J usage is TRBJ2-1; 7 bases match TRBD2. CDR3 length: 17 amino acids. The V gene's germline CDR1 is SGHAT and CDR2 FQNNGV. The junction had 17 bases not matched to a gene; V was cut back by 5 bases and J by 7 bases. CDR3 in amino acids: CASSPTLVAGDSNEQFF. The CDR3 DNA is TGTGCCAGCAGCCCGACCCTTGTTGCGGGAGATTCTAATGAGCAGTTCTTC. The whole variable domain, filled in from reference TRBV11-2 and TRBJ2-1, reads EAGVAQSPRYKIIEKRQSVAFWCNPISGHATLYWYQQILGQGPKLLIQFQNNGVVDDSQLPKDRFSAERLKGVDSTLKIQPAKLEDSAVYLCASSPTLVAGDSNEQFFGPGTRLTVL.

The gene calls are TRBV10-3 and TRBJ1-3; D unresolved. The V end was cut by 3 bases, the J end by 0 bases, with 6 bases between. Germline values: CDR1 ENHRY, CDR2 SYGVKD. This CDR3 is built from 14 residues. The CDR3 sequence: CAISDASSGNTIYF. DNA for the CDR3: TGTGCCATCAGTGACGCGAGCTCTGGAAACACCATATATTTT.

This clonotype was counted at least ten times. The rearrangement uses TRBV11-1 and TRBJ1-3; unclear D gene. V was trimmed by 2 bases and J by 2 bases, leaving 4 bases between them. CDR3 length: 13 residues. Germline lookup yields CDR1 SGHAT and CDR2 FQDESV (reference sequence). In nucleotides, the CDR3 is TGTGCCAGCAGCTTAATACCTGGAAACACCATATATTTT. Amino acid sequence: CASSLIPGNTIYF.

The chain combines TRBV19 with TRBJ2-2; 9 nucleotides match TRBD1. CDR3 length equals 14 residues. Germline V gene data show CDR1 as LNHDA and CDR2 as SQIVND (reference sequence). Trimming removed 3 bases from V and 7 bases from J; junction bases left unmatched: 3. This CDR3 is CASSMGQGIGELFF. CDR3 DNA: TGTGCCAGTAGTATGGGACAGGGAATCGGGGAGCTGTTTTTT.

V usage is TRBV30 and J usage is TRBJ2-1, with TRBD2 matching over 7 bases. The CDR3 extends over 14 amino acids. V shed 4 bases, J shed 6 bases, and the junction held 9 bases outside the gene matches. The germline V gene has CDR1 GTSNPN and CDR2 SVGIG (reference sequence). In DNA, the CDR3 is TGTGCCTGGACCCCTGTTGGGGGGGTCAATGAGCAGTTCTTC. Protein product: CAWTPVGGVNEQFF.

This clonotype was seen many times. The chain joins TRBV5-1 to TRBJ2-3, with D unresolved. V lost 5 bases and J lost 5, with 15 bases in between. The V gene's germline CDR1 is SGHRS and CDR2 YFSETQ. This CDR3 has 14 amino acids. In DNA, the CDR3 is TGCGCCAGCAGTCAGGATCCCCGTCAAGATACGCAGTATTTT. Translated, it gives CASSQDPRQDTQYF.

The chain has TRBV10-3 and TRBJ1-5, with 7 bases identical to TRBD1. The CDR3 covers 16 residues. Germline V gene data show CDR1 as ENHRY and CDR2 as SYGVKD. J was trimmed by 6 bases and V by 3 bases; bases with no gene match: 11. The CDR3: CAISETRQGVGQPQHF. In DNA form, the CDR3 reads TGTGCCATCAGTGAAACCCGACAGGGAGTGGGTCAGCCCCAGCATTTT.

This clonotype occurred many times. The CDR3 nucleotides read TGTGCCAGCACCCTGGACAGGTTCACCGGGGAGCTGTTTTTT. Amino acids: CASTLDRFTGELFF. The chain is built from TRBV28 and TRBJ2-2, with TRBD1 matching over 7 bases. The germline gives CDR1 MDHEN, CDR2 SYDVKM. This CDR3 contains 14 residues. The junction had 6 bases not matched to a gene; V was cut back by 7 bases and J by 4 bases.

This clonotype was seen ten or more times. This rearrangement joins TRBV19 to TRBJ2-7; 8 bases are shared with TRBD1. J gave up 3 bases and V 5 bases, and 3 bases lay outside the gene matches. The germline V gene has CDR1 LNHDA and CDR2 SQIVND (reference sequence). This CDR3 comprises 13 residues. The CDR3 nucleotides are TGTGCCAGTAGTGACGACAGGGGCTACGAGCAGTACTTC. Protein: CASSDDRGYEQYF.

Regarding this clonotype: A much larger clone differs from this one at a single base, so this may be a read error. The V gene is TRBV18, the J gene TRBJ1-3, with D perhaps matching TRBD1 (6 bases). Germline V CDR1 and CDR2: KGHSH, LQKENI. V lost 1 base and J lost 4, with 11 bases in between. CDR3 size: 15 residues. The CDR3 loop reads CASSPQGDCGNTIYF. For the CDR3, the DNA is TGTGCCAGCTCACCACAGGGGGATTGCGGAAACACCATATATTTT.

This clonotype was found many times. The chain links TRBV12-5 to TRBJ2-5, with 8 bases fitting TRBD1. This CDR3 is built from 13 residues. V was pared by 7 bases and J by 2 bases, with 3 bases of the junction left unmatched. From germline, CDR1 is LGHNT and CDR2 FRNRAP. The chain's CDR3 is CASVRTGQETQYF. CDR3 coding DNA: TGTGCTAGTGTAAGGACAGGGCAAGAGACCCAGTACTTC.

This chain links TRBV5-5 with TRBJ2-3; D remains ambiguous. Per germline, CDR1 SGHKS and CDR2 YYEKEE (reference sequence). The CDR3 runs 11 residues. Trimming pared 1 base from V and 7 bases from J, leaving 4 bases between. CDR3 protein: CASSLLHTQYF. CDR3 bases: TGTGCCAGCAGCTTGTTGCATACGCAGTATTTT.

The chain recombines TRBV7-3 with TRBJ1-6; a possible D gene is TRBD1 (6 bases). Germline V gene data show CDR1 as SGHTA and CDR2 as FQGTGA. This CDR3 has 13 amino acids. V was trimmed by 5 bases and J by 9 bases, leaving 11 bases between them. CDR3 coding DNA: TGTGCCAGCAGCCCGGGACATCTTTCACCCCTCCACTTT. It specifies CASSPGHLSPLHF.

This clonotype showed up many times. The chain links TRBV7-8 to TRBJ2-7; 10 bases match TRBD2. CDR1 and CDR2 (germline): SGHVS, FQNEAQ. The CDR3 is 16 amino acids. V was pared by 5 bases and J by 6 bases, with 13 bases of the junction left unmatched. In DNA, the CDR3 is TGTGCCAGCAGCGCTTTCCCCCTAGCGGGAGCGGGCGAGCAGTACTTC. As protein: CASSAFPLAGAGEQYF.

This clonotype showed up just a few times. The rearrangement uses TRBV4-1 and TRBJ2-1; D is undetermined. Germline lookup yields CDR1 MGHRA and CDR2 YSYEKL. This CDR3 has 15 residues. V was pared by 0 bases and J by 7 bases, with 13 bases between. The CDR3 here is CASSQEPASPNEQFF. As DNA, the CDR3 is TGCGCCAGCAGCCAAGAACCAGCGTCCCCGAATGAGCAGTTCTTC.

This clonotype was observed a single time. The chain recombines TRBV19 with TRBJ1-6, with a weak D call TRBD1 (5 bases). V lost 5 bases and J 7 bases, leaving 18 bases between the germline ends. The CDR3 is made up of 16 amino acids. Germline V CDR1 and CDR2: LNHDA, SQIVND (reference sequence). The CDR3 coding sequence is TGTGCCAGTAGTCCCCGGGGCAGCAGGAGAAATTCACCCCTCCACTTT. It is translated as CASSPRGSRRNSPLHF.

This clonotype was picked up many times. The chain carries TRBV2 and TRBJ1-2; no clear D. Germline lookup yields CDR1 SNHLY and CDR2 FYNNEI. The CDR3 is 13 residues long. Trimming left V 2 bases short and J 3 bases short, with 7 bases between. The CDR3 sequence: CASSEMGDYGYTF. The CDR3 DNA reads as TGTGCCAGCAGTGAAATGGGTGACTATGGCTACACCTTC.